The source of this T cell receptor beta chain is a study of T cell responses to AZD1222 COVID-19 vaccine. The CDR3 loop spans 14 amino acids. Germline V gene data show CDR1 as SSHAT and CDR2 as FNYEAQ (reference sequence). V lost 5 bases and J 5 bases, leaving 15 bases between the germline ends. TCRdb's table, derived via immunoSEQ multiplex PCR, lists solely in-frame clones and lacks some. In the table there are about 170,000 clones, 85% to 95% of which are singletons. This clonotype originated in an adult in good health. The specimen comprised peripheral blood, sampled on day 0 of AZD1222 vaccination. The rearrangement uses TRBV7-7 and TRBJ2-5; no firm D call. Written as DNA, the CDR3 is TGTGCCAGCAGCGCTTCGTTTCTGGTGGAGACCCAGTACTTC. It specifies CASSASFLVETQYF.